The entry that follows covers one TCR beta chain sequence. The data belong to a study of cytomegalovirus exposure and HLA in healthy donors. Use of 60 Vbeta and 13 Jbeta primers characterized the PCR. Original handling: About 10 million of tens of millions of unique TCR beta chains were shared, per a later count. Assay used: immunoSEQ multiplex PCR; TCRdb lists only in-frame clones, some missing. V and J calls and clone size are those listed in that table; D and trimming were worked out from the DNA. The table records about 150,000 clones, 82% of them present only once. The CDR3 length is 17 residues. Germline V gives CDR1 SGHTA, CDR2 FQGNSA. J lost 6 bases, V lost 1 base, and 11 bases had no gene match.

This sequence joins TRBV7-2 and TRBJ2-3; 9 bases map to TRBD2. The TCR sequence derives from a woman aged 45-60 years in good health and CMV-seropositive. Sequenced: PBMCs. The CDR3 DNA follows: TGTGCCAGCAGCTTAGAATCGGGCGGGGGGGCCGCGGATACGCAGTATTTT. This codes for CASSLESGGGAADTQYF.